Shown below are 20 T cell receptor beta chains from a single sample sequenced in a study of Ad26.COV2.S vaccination and SARS-CoV-2 variants. Treatment indicated: around 19 received Ad26.COV2.S at low or high dose, single or two shots; roughly five received placebo; per-sample allocation not given. Repertoires come from day 63 after the first vaccine or placebo injection. Generated by immunoSEQ multiplex PCR, the TCRdb table keeps only in-frame clones and is missing some. Counted here are under 400,000 clones, over 75% occurring once; the ten biggest clones make up roughly 3.2%. Sequenced material: peripheral blood, taken in a trial of Ad26.COV2.S vaccine versus placebo. The receptor source for this set is a person between 18 and 60 years old who received the Ad26.COV2.S COVID-19 vaccine or a placebo.

The rearrangement links TRBV3-1 (or the pseudogene TRBV3-2) to TRBJ2-5; either TRBD1 or TRBD2 may supply D (8 bases each). This CDR3 spans 15 amino acids. The ends were cut back, 4 bases at V and 5 bases at J, with 17 bases in the middle. Germline CDR1 is LGHDT and CDR2 is YNNKEL (reference sequence). CDR3 nucleotides: TGTGCCAGCAGCCGACAGGGGCCGGGAGGGGAGACCCAGTACTTC. It is translated as CASSRQGPGGETQYF.

V usage is TRBV2 and J usage is TRBJ1-1; 7 bases map to TRBD1. The V and J ends lost 5 bases and 7 bases, in that order; junction bases with no gene match: 4. The CDR3 loop spans 12 amino acids. The V gene's germline CDR1 is SNHLY and CDR2 FYNNEI. DNA for the CDR3: TGTGCCAGCAGTCCCGGGACAGATGAAGCTTTCTTT. It specifies CASSPGTDEAFF. Full variable domain (rest looked up from reference TRBV2 and TRBJ1-1): EPEVTQTPSHQVTQMGQEVILRCVPISNHLYFYWYRQILGQKVEFLVSFYNNEISEKSEIFDDQFSVERPDGSNFTLKIRSTKLEDSAMYFCASSPGTDEAFFGQGTRLTVV.

The rearrangement joins TRBV5-1 to TRBJ1-2, with 8 bases fitting TRBD1. This CDR3 spans 16 amino acids. Germline lookup yields CDR1 SGHRS and CDR2 YFSETQ. V lost 5 bases, J lost 2 bases, and 11 bases stayed unmatched. The CDR3 sequence is CASRERETGVNYGYTF. The DNA for the CDR3 is TGCGCCAGCAGGGAAAGGGAGACAGGGGTCAACTATGGCTACACCTTC. The whole variable domain, remainder taken from reference TRBV5-1 and TRBJ1-2, is KAGVTQTPRYLIKTRGQQVTLSCSPISGHRSVSWYQQTPGQGLQFLFEYFSETQRNKGNFPGRFSGRQFSNSRSEMNVSTLELGDSALYLCASRERETGVNYGYTFGSGTRLTVV.

The rearrangement uses TRBV4-1 and TRBJ1-2, with a possible D match to TRBD1 (5 bases). Germline V CDR1 and CDR2: MGHRA, YSYEKL. The germline V and J ends were trimmed by 4 bases and 7 bases, with 16 bases remaining between them. The CDR3 length is 14 residues. The CDR3 protein is CASSRPEGTVGYTF. CDR3 nucleotide sequence: TGCGCCAGCAGCCGGCCTGAGGGGACGGTTGGCTACACCTTC.

The chain recombines TRBV5-1 with TRBJ2-7, with 9 bases identical to TRBD1. The CDR3 contains 14 residues. V lost 2 bases to trimming and J lost 5 bases; unmatched junction nucleotides: 5. Germline V gene lookup returns CDR1 SGHRS and CDR2 YFSETQ. CDR3: CASSFYRTGDEQYF. As DNA, the CDR3 is TGCGCCAGCAGCTTCTATCGGACAGGGGACGAGCAGTACTTC.

The chain combines TRBV11-2 with TRBJ1-2; D ambiguous. Trimming stripped 5 bases from V and 3 bases from J, with 10 bases between. Looked up from germline, CDR1 is SGHAT and CDR2 is FQNNGV. CDR3 length: 13 residues. The CDR3 here is CASSPPGYYGYTF. Here the CDR3 DNA reads TGTGCCAGCAGCCCCCCAGGATACTATGGCTACACCTTC.

The genes are TRBV7-2 and TRBJ2-1; the match to TRBD2 covers 9 bases. This CDR3 comprises 17 residues. The junction had 14 bases not matched to a gene; V was cut back by 5 bases and J by 6 bases. CDR1 and CDR2 from the germline V gene are SGHTA and FQGNSA. The CDR3 reads CASSPRISGGVPNEQFF. For the CDR3, the DNA is TGTGCCAGCAGCCCCCGTATTAGCGGGGGAGTGCCCAATGAGCAGTTCTTC.

V is TRBV2 and J is TRBJ1-2; D might be TRBD1 (5 bases). The CDR3 is 16 residues long. CDR1 and CDR2 from the germline V gene are SNHLY and FYNNEI. V shed 5 bases and J shed 2 bases, with 18 bases lying between them. The CDR3 loop reads CASSSRPDSANYGYTF. The CDR3 DNA is TGTGCCAGCAGTTCTCGACCTGACAGCGCCAACTATGGCTACACCTTC.

In its sample, this clone was seen a few times. V is TRBV5-4 and J is TRBJ1-1; D not certain. V shed 4 bases and J shed 2 bases, with 9 bases lying between them. The CDR3 consists of 13 residues. The germline V gene has CDR1 SGHNT and CDR2 YYREEE (reference sequence). Written as DNA, the CDR3 is TGTGCCAGCAGCCGAGGGTCTAACACTGAAGCTTTCTTT. It codes for CASSRGSNTEAFF.

In its sample, this clone was seen a few times. This rearrangement joins TRBV5-4 to TRBJ2-7; tentatively, D is TRBD1 (6 bases). CDR1 is SGHNT, CDR2 YYREEE, per germline (reference sequence). V was pared by 0 bases and J by 3 bases, with 16 bases between. The CDR3 has 16 residues. CDR3 DNA: TGTGCCAGCAGCTTGGCGGGCGGCAGGGGAGACTACGAGCAGTACTTC. Translated: CASSLAGGRGDYEQYF.

The chain carries TRBV20-1 and TRBJ2-5; D gene unclear. This CDR3 comprises 11 residues. Looked up from germline, CDR1 is DFQATT and CDR2 is SNEGSKA (reference sequence). This CDR3 is CSYDTQETQYF. CDR3 nucleotides: TGCAGCTACGACACCCAAGAGACCCAGTACTTC.

J is TRBJ1-1 and V is TRBV19; unclear D gene. The CDR3 is 12 residues long. Between the trimmed V and J ends, which lost 6 bases and 3 bases, there was a span of 8 bases. Looked up from germline, CDR1 is LNHDA and CDR2 is SQIVND (reference sequence). CDR3 loop: CASRDYDTEAFF. DNA of the CDR3: TGTGCCAGTAGGGATTATGACACTGAAGCTTTCTTT. Full variable domain (remainder filled in from reference TRBV19 and TRBJ1-1): DGGITQSPKYLFRKEGQNVTLSCEQNLNHDAMYWYRQDPGQGLRLIYYSQIVNDFQKGDIAEGYSVSREKKESFPLTVTSAQKNPTAFYLCASRDYDTEAFFGQGTRLTVV.

This sequence joins TRBV30 and TRBJ2-1; possible D gene TRBD2, 6 bases. The CDR3 length is 14 residues. V was shortened by 2 bases and J by 1 base, with 9 bases between the two germline ends. Germline-derived CDR1 and CDR2 are GTSNPN and SVGIG (reference sequence). CDR3 sequence (DNA): TGTGCCTGGAGTAAGGGGAGGTCCTACAATGAGCAGTTCTTC. Translation: CAWSKGRSYNEQFF.

The chain uses TRBV7-2 and TRBJ1-1, with 11 bases that match TRBD1. The trim removed 3 bases at V and 5 bases at J, leaving 8 bases unmatched. There are 16 residues in the CDR3. Germline V CDR1 and CDR2: SGHTA, FQGNSA. The chain's CDR3 is CASSFPTGTGGTEAFF. The DNA for the CDR3 is TGTGCCAGCAGCTTCCCTACCGGGACAGGGGGAACTGAAGCTTTCTTT.

The rearrangement links TRBV5-6 to TRBJ2-3, with 7 bases that match TRBD2. The trim removed 6 bases at V and 1 base at J, leaving 2 bases unmatched. Germline V gene sequence: CDR1 SGHDT, CDR2 YYEEEE. The CDR3 spans 13 residues. This chain's CDR3 is CASISGGTDTQYF. CDR3 sequence (DNA): TGTGCCAGCATCAGCGGGGGCACAGATACGCAGTATTTT. Together with reference TRBV5-6 and TRBJ2-3, the CDR3 gives the full variable domain: DAGVTQSPTHLIKTRGQQVTLRCSPKSGHDTVSWYQQALGQGPQFIFQYYEEEERQRGNFPDRFSGHQFPNYSSELNVNALLLGDSALYLCASISGGTDTQYFGPGTRLTVL.

This chain uses TRBV30 with TRBJ1-6; D is unresolved. The length of the CDR3 is 15 residues. Germline CDR1 GTSNPN, CDR2 SVGIG (reference sequence). The V and J ends lost 3 bases and 7 bases respectively, with 16 bases between them. The CDR3 protein is CAWSRTKRGNSPLHF. As DNA, the CDR3 is TGTGCCTGGAGCAGAACTAAGAGAGGAAATTCACCCCTCCACTTT. Supplemented by reference TRBV30 and TRBJ1-6, the full variable domain reads SQTIHQWPATLVQPVGSPLSLECTVEGTSNPNLYWYRQAAGRGLQLLFYSVGIGQISSEVPQNLSASRPQDRQFILSSKKLLLSDSGFYLCAWSRTKRGNSPLHFGNGTRLTVT.

The chain combines TRBV6-1 with TRBJ2-2; weak D call: TRBD1 (6 bases). The V end lost 2 bases, the J end lost 5 bases, and 12 bases lay between the germline ends. Germline V gene data show CDR1 as MNHNS and CDR2 as SASEGT. The length of the CDR3 is 15 residues. The CDR3 DNA reads TGTGCCAGCAGTGAAAGCTGGGGGCATACCGGGGAGCTGTTTTTT. It is translated as CASSESWGHTGELFF.

This clone was counted a single time. This chain joins TRBV11-2 and TRBJ2-7; 9 bases align to TRBD1. This CDR3 contains 14 residues. Germline CDR1 and CDR2: SGHAT and FQNNGV. J was trimmed by 3 bases and V by 4 bases; bases with no gene match: 4. The chain's CDR3 is CASSSQGANYEQYF. The CDR3 nucleotides are TGTGCCAGCAGCTCACAGGGGGCGAACTACGAGCAGTACTTC.

The rearrangement uses TRBV6-4 and TRBJ2-5; D not resolved. This CDR3 spans 13 amino acids. Trimming removed 4 bases from V and 3 bases from J, with 9 bases in between. CDR1 is MRHNA and CDR2 is SNTAGT in the germline V gene. The CDR3 bases are TGTGCCAGCAGTGGGAAGGCAGAAGAGACCCAGTACTTC. Protein product: CASSGKAEETQYF.

This clone appeared a single time. The gene calls are TRBV5-4 and TRBJ1-2, with D tentatively TRBD1 (6 bases). The CDR3 covers 14 residues. Trimming pared 0 bases from V and 4 bases from J, leaving 10 bases between. Germline CDR1 and CDR2: SGHNT and YYREEE (reference sequence). The DNA of the CDR3 is TGTGCCAGCAGCTTGGGTGGGGGCTTCTATGGCTACACCTTC. It encodes CASSLGGGFYGYTF.